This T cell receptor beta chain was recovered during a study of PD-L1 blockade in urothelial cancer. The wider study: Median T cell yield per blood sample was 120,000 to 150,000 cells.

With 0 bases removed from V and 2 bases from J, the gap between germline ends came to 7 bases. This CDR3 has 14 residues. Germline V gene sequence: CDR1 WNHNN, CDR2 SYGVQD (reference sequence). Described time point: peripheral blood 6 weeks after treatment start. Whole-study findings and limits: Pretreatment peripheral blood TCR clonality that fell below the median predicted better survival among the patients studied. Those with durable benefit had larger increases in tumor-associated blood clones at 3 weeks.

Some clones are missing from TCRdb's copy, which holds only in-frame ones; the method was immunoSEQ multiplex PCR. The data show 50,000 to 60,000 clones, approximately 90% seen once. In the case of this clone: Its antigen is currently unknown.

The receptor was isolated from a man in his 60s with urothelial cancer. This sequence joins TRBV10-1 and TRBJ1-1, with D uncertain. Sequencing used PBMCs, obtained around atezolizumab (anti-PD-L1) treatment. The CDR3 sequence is CASSESGPNTEAFF. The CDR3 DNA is TGCGCCAGCAGTGAGTCGGGCCCAAACACTGAAGCTTTCTTT.